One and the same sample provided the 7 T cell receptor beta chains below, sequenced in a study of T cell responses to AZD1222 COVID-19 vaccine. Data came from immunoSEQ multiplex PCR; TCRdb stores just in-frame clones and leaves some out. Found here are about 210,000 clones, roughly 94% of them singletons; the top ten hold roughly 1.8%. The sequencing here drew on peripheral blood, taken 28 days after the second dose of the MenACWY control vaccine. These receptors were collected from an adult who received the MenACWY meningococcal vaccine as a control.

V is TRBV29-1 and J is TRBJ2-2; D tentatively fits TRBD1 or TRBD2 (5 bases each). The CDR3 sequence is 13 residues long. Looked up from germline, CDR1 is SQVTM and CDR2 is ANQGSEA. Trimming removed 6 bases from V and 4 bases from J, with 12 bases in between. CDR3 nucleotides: TGCAGCGTATCCGGGGCTGGCACCGGGGAGCTGTTTTTT. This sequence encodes CSVSGAGTGELFF.

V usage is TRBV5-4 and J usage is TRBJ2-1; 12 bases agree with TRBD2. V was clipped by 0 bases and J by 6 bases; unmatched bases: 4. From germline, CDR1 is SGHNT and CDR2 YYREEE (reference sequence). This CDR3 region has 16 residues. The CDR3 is CASSLGGTSGLNEQFF. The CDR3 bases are TGTGCCAGCAGCTTGGGCGGGACTAGCGGGCTCAATGAGCAGTTCTTC.

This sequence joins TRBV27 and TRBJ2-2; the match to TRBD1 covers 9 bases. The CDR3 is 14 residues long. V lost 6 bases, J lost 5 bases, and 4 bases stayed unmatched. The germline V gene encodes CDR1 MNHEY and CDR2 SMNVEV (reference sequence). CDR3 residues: CASSPGTGTGELFF. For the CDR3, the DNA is TGTGCCAGCAGCCCCGGGACAGGGACCGGGGAGCTGTTTTTT.

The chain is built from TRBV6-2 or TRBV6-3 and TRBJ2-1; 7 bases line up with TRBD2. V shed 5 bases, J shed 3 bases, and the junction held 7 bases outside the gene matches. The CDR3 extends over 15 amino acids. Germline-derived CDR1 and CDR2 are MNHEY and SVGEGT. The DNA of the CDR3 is TGTGCCAGCAGTCTTTACGGGGGGAACTACAATGAGCAGTTCTTC. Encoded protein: CASSLYGGNYNEQFF.

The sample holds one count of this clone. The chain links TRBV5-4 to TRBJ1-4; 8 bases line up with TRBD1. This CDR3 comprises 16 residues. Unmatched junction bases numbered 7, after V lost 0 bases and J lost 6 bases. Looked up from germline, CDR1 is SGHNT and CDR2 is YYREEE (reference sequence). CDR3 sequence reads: CASSLAGRTGYEKLFF. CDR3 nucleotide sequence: TGTGCCAGCAGCTTGGCCGGGAGGACAGGGTATGAAAAACTGTTTTTT.

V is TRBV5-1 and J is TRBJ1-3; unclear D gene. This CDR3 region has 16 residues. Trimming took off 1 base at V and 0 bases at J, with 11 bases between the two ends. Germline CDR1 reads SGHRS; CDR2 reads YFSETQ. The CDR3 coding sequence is TGCGCCAGCAGCTTGAGTGGGTCGAGCTCTGGAAACACCATATATTTT. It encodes CASSLSGSSSGNTIYF.

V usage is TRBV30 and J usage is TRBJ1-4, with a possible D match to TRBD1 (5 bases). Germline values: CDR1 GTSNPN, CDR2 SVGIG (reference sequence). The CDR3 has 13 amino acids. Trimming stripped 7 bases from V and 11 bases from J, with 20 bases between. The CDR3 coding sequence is TGTGCCTCAGGTCGGGAGGGGCGGGGGAAACTGTTTTTT. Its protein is CASGREGRGKLFF.